Only one count was recorded for the clone carrying this T cell receptor beta chain. These data come from a study of blood T cell repertoires in COVID-19. Background on the study: Some COVID-19 samples were acute and others convalescent; all came from the United States, Italy and Spain. From T cells, B-cell-depleted T cells, or PBMCs came the material, which was cDNA or gDNA.

Authors' methods: Reference gene primer amplification gave nucleated cell count estimates. Measured with immunoSEQ multiplex PCR; TCRdb has only the in-frame clones, and not every one. The V and J calls and the clone size are those of that table, but D and trimming were determined from the DNA. The profile shows roughly 110,000 clones, around 84% of them singletons. Germline loops: CDR1 MNHEY, CDR2 SVGEGT. Trimming shortened V by 5 bases and J by 9 bases, and 11 bases separated the two germline ends. The length of the CDR3 is 13 residues. The genes are TRBV6-2 or TRBV6-3 and TRBJ1-6; D is unresolved. The sequence came from a man in his forties with acute or convalescent COVID-19. The source material was peripheral blood. CDR3 region: CASSLQPGSPLHF. The CDR3, as DNA: TGTGCCAGCAGTCTCCAACCGGGTTCACCCCTCCACTTT.